This is a list of T cell receptor beta chains from one sample in a study of T cell changes during pregnancy in multiple sclerosis. Sequenced by immunoSEQ multiplex PCR; TCRdb stores in-frame clones only, minus some. Of approximately 60,000 clones listed, approximately 90% were seen once; the top ten hold approximately 0.2%. The sample consisted of CD4+ T cells from peripheral blood mononuclear cells, taken in the second trimester of pregnancy. All receptors derive from a female donor with multiple sclerosis, enrolled in a pregnancy study. The CDR3 runs from the conserved cysteine through the conserved F or W. A D gene is named only where the DNA matches it firmly. The size of a clone is reported for some rows only, either as once, few or many, or as a class for expanded clones.

TRBJ1-1 TRBV19 13 NA NA TGTGCCAGTACCAACATACCGGGATCTGAAGCTTTCTTT CASTNIPGSEAFF
TRBJ2-1 TRBV7-3 15 TRBD2 once TGTGCCAGCAGTACGCGGGGGGGGACCTACAATGAGCAGTTCTTC CASSTRGGTYNEQFF
TRBJ1-1 TRBV7-6 16 NA NA TGTGCCAGCAGCTTAGTGAGGCCGGGGATGAACACTGAAGCTTTCTTT CASSLVRPGMNTEAFF
TRBJ2-4 TRBV5-3 15 NA NA TGTGCCAGAAGCTTTCTCTGGCTAGCCAAAAACATTCAGTACTTC CARSFLWLAKNIQYF
TRBJ1-4 TRBV5-1 12 NA NA TGCGCCAGCCGGCGGGAAAATGAAAAACTGTTTTTT CASRRENEKLFF
TRBJ2-7 TRBV9 14 TRBD1 NA TGTGCCAGCAGCGTAGGACAGGGGCCCTACGAGCAGTACTTC CASSVGQGPYEQYF
TRBJ2-5 TRBV7-8 13 TRBD1 NA TGTGCCAGCAGCTTGGGACAGACAGAGACCCAGTACTTC CASSLGQTETQYF
TRBJ1-6 TRBV11-2 14 NA NA TGTGCCAGCAGCCGGAGCTCCTATAATTCACCCCTCCACTTT CASSRSSYNSPLHF
TRBJ2-6 TRBV19 18 TRBD1 NA TGTGCCAGTAGTACCCGGGACAGGGCAGGGTCTGGGGCCAACGTCCTGACTTTC CASSTRDRAGSGANVLTF
TRBJ1-1 TRBV5-4 19 NA NA TGTGCCAGCAGCTCTCCGGCCCAGAACGCGGGCTGGTTGAACACTGAAGCTTTCTTT CASSSPAQNAGWLNTEAFF
TRBJ1-1 TRBV19 16 NA NA TGTGCCAGTAGTATAAGCCCCGGCAGGGCCCACACTGAAGCTTTCTTT CASSISPGRAHTEAFF
TRBJ2-1 TRBV7-3 20 TRBD2 NA TGTGCCAGCAGCTCTCGACCGGGACTAGCGGGAGACTTAAACTACAATGAGCAGTTCTTC CASSSRPGLAGDLNYNEQFF
TRBJ1-5 TRBV6-1 13 TRBD1 NA TGTGCCAGCAGGCTGGGACAGAATCAGCCCCAGCATTTT CASRLGQNQPQHF
TRBJ2-2 TRBV5-1 15 TRBD1 NA TGCGCCAGCAGCGCCGGGACAGTGAACACCGGGGAGCTGTTTTTT CASSAGTVNTGELFF
TRBJ2-2 TRBV27 15 NA NA TGTGCCAGCAGTGTCCGGGACAAGAACACCGGGGAGCTGTTTTTT CASSVRDKNTGELFF
TRBJ1-5 TRBV19 16 NA NA TGTGCCAGTAGTATCAATACAGGGAATAGCAATCAGCCCCAGCATTTT CASSINTGNSNQPQHF
TRBJ1-5 TRBV9 15 NA once TGTGCCAGCAGCGCCCGCGGGGGGCCAGATCAGCCCCAGCATTTT CASSARGGPDQPQHF
TRBJ2-3 TRBV18 15 TRBD2 once TGTGCCAGCTCACCATTAGCGGGAGGGCCGGATACGCAGTATTTT CASSPLAGGPDTQYF
TRBJ1-6 TRBV30 14 TRBD1 NA TGTGCCTGGAGTGTACAGGGGATAAATTCACCCCTCCACTTT CAWSVQGINSPLHF
TRBJ2-6 TRBV7-3 20 NA NA TGTGCCAGCAGCTTAATCGGGGGGCAGGGGGCAGGGACTGGGGCCAACGTCCTGACTTTC CASSLIGGQGAGTGANVLTF
TRBJ2-1 TRBV5-8 16 TRBD2 NA TGTGCCAGCAGCTTAGGGATTCGACTAGCCCACAATGAGCAGTTCTTC CASSLGIRLAHNEQFF
TRBJ2-1 TRBV11-2 15 NA NA TGTGCCAGCAGCAACCCCCCTGACAGGCTCAATGAGCAGTTCTTC CASSNPPDRLNEQFF
TRBJ2-5 TRBV19 14 TRBD2 NA TGTGCCAGTAGTATGCGGGAGTTGGTCGAGACCCAGTACTTC CASSMRELVETQYF
TRBJ1-5 TRBV6-5 13 NA NA TGTGCCAGCAGTTACCGGGGTAATCAGCCCCAGCATTTT CASSYRGNQPQHF
TRBJ2-5 TRBV4-1 15 NA NA TGCGCCAGCAGCTCCTATCAGGGAAGGGTGGAGACCCAGTACTTC CASSSYQGRVETQYF
TRBJ1-5 TRBV14 14 TRBD1 NA TGTGCCAGCAGCCGCACAGGGGGCAATCAGCCCCAGCATTTT CASSRTGGNQPQHF
TRBJ1-2 TRBV19 16 NA NA TGTGCCAGTTGGTCCCCAGGGGATATCCCTGGCTATGGCTACACCTTC CASWSPGDIPGYGYTF
TRBJ2-2 TRBV2 13 NA NA TGTGCCAGCGGCAGGGAAGGGCCCGGGGAGCTGTTTTTT CASGREGPGELFF
TRBJ1-1 TRBV7-9 14 TRBD1 few TGTGCCTCCACCCCGGGGACAGGGAGCTCTGAAGCTTTCTTT CASTPGTGSSEAFF
TRBJ2-1 TRBV28 15 TRBD1 NA TGTGCCAGCAGCAGCCGGGACAGCGACGACAATGAGCAGTTCTTC CASSSRDSDDNEQFF
TRBJ2-3 TRBV7-9 16 TRBD2 NA TGTGCCAGCAGCTTAGCCAGCGGGAGGGGGGCAGATACGCAGTATTTT CASSLASGRGADTQYF
TRBJ1-5 TRBV28 14 NA NA TGTGCCAGCAGCGGAGGACAGTTCAATCAGCCCCAGCATTTT CASSGGQFNQPQHF